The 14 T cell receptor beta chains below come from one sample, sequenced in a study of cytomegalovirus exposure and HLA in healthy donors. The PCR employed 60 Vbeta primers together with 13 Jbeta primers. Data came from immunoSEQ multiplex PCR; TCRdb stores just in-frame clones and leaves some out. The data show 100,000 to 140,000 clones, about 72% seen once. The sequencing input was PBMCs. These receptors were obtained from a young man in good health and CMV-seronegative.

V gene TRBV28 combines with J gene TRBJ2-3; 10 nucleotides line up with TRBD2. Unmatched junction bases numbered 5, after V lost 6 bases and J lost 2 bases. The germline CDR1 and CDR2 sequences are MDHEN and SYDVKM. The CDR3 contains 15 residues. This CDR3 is CASRGLAGVTDTQYF. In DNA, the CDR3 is TGTGCCAGCAGGGGGCTAGCGGGGGTCACAGATACGCAGTATTTT.

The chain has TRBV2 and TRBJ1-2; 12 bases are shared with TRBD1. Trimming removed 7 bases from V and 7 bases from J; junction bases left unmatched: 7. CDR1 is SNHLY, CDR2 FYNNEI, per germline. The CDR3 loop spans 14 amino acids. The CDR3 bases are TGTGCCAGCACCCTGGGACAGGGGGCGCGTGGCTACACCTTC. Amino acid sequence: CASTLGQGARGYTF.

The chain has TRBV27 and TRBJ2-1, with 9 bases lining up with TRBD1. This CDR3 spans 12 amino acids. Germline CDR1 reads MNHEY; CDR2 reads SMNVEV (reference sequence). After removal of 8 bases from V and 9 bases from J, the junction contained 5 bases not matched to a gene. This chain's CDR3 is CASSAQGAEQFF. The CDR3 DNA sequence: TGTGCCAGCTCCGCACAGGGGGCTGAGCAGTTCTTC.

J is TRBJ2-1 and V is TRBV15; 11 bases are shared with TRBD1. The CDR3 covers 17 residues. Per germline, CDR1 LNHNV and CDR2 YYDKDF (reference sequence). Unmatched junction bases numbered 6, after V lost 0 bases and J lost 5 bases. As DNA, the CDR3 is TGTGCCACCAGCAGAGATTCGGGGACAGGGGGGAACAATGAGCAGTTCTTC. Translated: CATSRDSGTGGNNEQFF.

CDR3 sequence: CSVDRGLGTEAFF. For the CDR3, the DNA is TGCAGCGTTGACAGGGGGCTGGGGACTGAAGCTTTCTTT. The genes are TRBV29-1 and TRBJ1-1, with 8 bases aligning to TRBD1. The J segment lost 5 bases and the V segment lost 3 bases, leaving 5 bases of the junction unmatched. The germline V gene has CDR1 SQVTM and CDR2 ANQGSEA. The CDR3 runs to 13 residues.

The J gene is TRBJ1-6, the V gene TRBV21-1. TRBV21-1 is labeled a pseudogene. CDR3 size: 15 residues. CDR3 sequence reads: CARSPRKSTHSPLHF. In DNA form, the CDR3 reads TGTGCCAGGTCACCCCGCAAGTCTACCCATTCACCCCTCCACTTT.

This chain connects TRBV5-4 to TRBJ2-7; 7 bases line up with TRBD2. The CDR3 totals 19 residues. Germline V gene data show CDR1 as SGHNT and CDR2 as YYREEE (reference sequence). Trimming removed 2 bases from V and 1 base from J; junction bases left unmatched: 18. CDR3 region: CASSFGGVPRETESYEQYF. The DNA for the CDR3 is TGTGCCAGCAGCTTTGGGGGGGTCCCCCGAGAGACAGAATCCTACGAGCAGTACTTC.

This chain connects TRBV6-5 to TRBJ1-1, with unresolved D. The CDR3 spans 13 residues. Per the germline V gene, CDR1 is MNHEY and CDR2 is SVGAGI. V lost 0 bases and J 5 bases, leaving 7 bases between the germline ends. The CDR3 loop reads CASSYSLLTEAFF. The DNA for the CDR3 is TGTGCCAGCAGTTACTCCCTACTGACTGAAGCTTTCTTT.

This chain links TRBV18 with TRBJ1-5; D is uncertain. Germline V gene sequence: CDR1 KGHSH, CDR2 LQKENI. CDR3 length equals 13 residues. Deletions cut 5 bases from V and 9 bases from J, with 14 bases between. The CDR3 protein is CASSGDPMLPQHF. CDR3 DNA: TGTGCCAGCTCAGGAGACCCGATGTTGCCCCAGCATTTT.

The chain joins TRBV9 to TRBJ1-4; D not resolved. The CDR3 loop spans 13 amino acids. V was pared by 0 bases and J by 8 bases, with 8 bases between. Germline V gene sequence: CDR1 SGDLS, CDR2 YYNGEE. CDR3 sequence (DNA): TGTGCCAGCAGCGTAGATGAAACAGAAAAACTGTTTTTT. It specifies CASSVDETEKLFF.

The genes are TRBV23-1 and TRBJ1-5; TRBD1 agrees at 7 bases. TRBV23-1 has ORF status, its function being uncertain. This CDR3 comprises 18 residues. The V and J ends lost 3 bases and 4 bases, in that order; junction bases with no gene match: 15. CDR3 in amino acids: CASSQPGTADSRNQPQHF. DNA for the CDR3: TGCGCCAGCAGTCAGCCCGGGACAGCCGACTCAAGAAATCAGCCCCAGCATTTT.

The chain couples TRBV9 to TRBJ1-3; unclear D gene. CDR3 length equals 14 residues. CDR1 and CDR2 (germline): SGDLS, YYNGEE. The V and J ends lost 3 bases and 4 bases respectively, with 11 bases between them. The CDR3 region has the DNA TGTGCCAGCAGCGGGCACCCCCAAGGAAACACCATATATTTT. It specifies CASSGHPQGNTIYF.

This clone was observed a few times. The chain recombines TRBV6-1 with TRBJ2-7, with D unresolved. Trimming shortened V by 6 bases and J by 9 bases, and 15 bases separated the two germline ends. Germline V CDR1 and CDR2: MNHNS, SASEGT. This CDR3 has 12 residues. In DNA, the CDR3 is TGTGCCAGCAGGGAGCCGGTTCATGTGCAGTACTTC. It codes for CASREPVHVQYF.

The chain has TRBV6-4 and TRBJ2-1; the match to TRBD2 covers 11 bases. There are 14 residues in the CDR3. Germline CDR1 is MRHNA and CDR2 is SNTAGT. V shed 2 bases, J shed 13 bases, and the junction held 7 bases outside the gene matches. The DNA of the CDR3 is TGTGCCAGCAGTGACACAGGGACTAGCGGAAAACAGTTCTTC. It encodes CASSDTGTSGKQFF.